This T cell receptor (beta chain) was recovered during a study of OX40 agonist ivuxolimab in advanced cancers. General study findings and limits: Some nonresponders additionally presented with little normalized T-cell clonal expansion. With doses of 0.1-3.0 mg/kg, partial responders showed among the lowest clonal expansion. On average, CD8+ T cells showed a greater number of expanded clones than CD4+.

TCRdb keeps only in-frame clones here, not all; method: immunoSEQ multiplex PCR. The sample records 70,000 to 80,000 clones, 65% to 85% being singletons. Worth noting for this clone: What it binds is unknown.

The material was CD4+ or CD8+ T cells sorted from blood, obtained in a trial of the OX40 agonist ivuxolimab. This sequence was found in an adult with an advanced solid tumor such as melanoma, head and neck, liver or kidney cancer.

The CDR3: CASSESAGSEAFF. CDR3 DNA sequence: TGCGCCAGCAGTGAGTCGGCGGGGTCTGAAGCTTTCTTT. The chain carries TRBV10-2 and TRBJ1-1; D is unclear. V lost 0 bases and J 6 bases, leaving 8 bases between the germline ends. The CDR3 is made up of 13 amino acids. CDR1 is WSHSY, CDR2 SAAADI, per germline.